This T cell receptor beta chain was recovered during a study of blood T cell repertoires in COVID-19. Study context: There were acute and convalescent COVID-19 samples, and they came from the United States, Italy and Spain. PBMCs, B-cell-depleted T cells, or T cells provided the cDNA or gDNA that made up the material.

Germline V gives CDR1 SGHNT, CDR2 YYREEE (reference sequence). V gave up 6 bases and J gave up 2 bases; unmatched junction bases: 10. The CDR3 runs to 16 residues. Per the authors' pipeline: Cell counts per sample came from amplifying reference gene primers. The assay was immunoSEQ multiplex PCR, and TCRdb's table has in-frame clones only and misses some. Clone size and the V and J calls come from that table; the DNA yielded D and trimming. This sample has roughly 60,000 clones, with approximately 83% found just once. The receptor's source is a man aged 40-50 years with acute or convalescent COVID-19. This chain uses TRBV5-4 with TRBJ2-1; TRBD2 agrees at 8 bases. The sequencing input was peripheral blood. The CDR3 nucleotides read TGTGCCAGCACCACGGGGGGGGACCAGCCCTACAATGAGCAGTTCTTC. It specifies CASTTGGDQPYNEQFF. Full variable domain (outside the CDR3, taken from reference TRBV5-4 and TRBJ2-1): ETGVTQSPTHLIKTRGQQVTLRCSSQSGHNTVSWYQQALGQGPQFIFQYYREEENGRGNFPPRFSGLQFPNYSSELNVNALELDDSALYLCASTTGGDQPYNEQFFGPGTRLTVL.